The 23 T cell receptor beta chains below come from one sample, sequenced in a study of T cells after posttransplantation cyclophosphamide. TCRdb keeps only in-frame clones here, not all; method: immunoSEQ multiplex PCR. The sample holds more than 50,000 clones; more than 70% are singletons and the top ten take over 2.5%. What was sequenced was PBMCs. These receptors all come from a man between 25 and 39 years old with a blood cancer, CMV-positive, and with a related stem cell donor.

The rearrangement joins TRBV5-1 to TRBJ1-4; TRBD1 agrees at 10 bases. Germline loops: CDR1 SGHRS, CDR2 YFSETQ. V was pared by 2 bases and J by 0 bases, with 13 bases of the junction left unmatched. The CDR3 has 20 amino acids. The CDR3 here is CASSLIFGTGVRATNEKLFF. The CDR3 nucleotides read TGCGCCAGCAGCTTAATATTCGGGACAGGGGTACGTGCAACTAATGAAAAACTGTTTTTT.

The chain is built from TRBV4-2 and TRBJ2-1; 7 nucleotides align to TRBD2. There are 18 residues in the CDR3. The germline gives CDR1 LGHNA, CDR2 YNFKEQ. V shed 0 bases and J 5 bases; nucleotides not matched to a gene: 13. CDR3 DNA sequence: TGTGCCAGCAGCCAAGACTCCCTGCTAGTAGCGGGCGACAATGAGCAGTTCTTC. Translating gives CASSQDSLLVAGDNEQFF.

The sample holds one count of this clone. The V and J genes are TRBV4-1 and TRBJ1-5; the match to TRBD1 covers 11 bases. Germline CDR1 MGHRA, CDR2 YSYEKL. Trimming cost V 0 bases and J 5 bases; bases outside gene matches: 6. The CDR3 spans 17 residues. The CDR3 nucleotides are TGCGCCAGCAGCCAAGACGGGACAGGGGGTGAGTATCAGCCCCAGCATTTT. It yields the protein CASSQDGTGGEYQPQHF.

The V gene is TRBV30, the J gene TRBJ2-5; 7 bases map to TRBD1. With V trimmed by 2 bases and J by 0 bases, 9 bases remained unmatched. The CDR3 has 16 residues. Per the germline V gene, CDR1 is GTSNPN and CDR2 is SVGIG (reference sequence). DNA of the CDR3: TGTGCCTGGAGTACCGGGACAGCGAGCTACCAAGAGACCCAGTACTTC. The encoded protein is CAWSTGTASYQETQYF. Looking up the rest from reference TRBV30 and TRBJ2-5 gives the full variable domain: SQTIHQWPATLVQPVGSPLSLECTVEGTSNPNLYWYRQAAGRGLQLLFYSVGIGQISSEVPQNLSASRPQDRQFILSSKKLLLSDSGFYLCAWSTGTASYQETQYFGPGTRLLVL.

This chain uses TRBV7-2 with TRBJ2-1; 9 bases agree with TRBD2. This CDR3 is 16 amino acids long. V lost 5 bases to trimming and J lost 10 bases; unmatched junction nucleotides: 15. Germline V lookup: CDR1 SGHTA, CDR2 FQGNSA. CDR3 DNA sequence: TGTGCCAGCAGCCCACCGGGACTAGCTTGGGACGGAGAGCAGTTCTTC. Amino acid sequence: CASSPPGLAWDGEQFF.

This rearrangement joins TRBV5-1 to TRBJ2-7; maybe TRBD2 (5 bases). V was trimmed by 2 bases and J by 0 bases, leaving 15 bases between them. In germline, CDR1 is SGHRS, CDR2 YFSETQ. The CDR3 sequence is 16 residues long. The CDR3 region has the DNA TGCGCCAGCAGCTTCCTAGCCAATCCGAGCTCCTACGAGCAGTACTTC. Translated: CASSFLANPSSYEQYF.

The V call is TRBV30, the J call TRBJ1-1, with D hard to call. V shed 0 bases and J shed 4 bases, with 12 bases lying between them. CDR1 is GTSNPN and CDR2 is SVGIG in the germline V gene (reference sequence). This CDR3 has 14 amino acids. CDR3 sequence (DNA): TGTGCCTGGAGTGTTGTCCGGAGCGGCACTGAAGCTTTCTTT. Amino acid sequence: CAWSVVRSGTEAFF.

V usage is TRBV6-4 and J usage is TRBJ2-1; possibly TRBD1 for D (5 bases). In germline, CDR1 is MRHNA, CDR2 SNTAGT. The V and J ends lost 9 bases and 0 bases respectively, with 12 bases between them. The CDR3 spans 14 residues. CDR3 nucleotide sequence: TGTGCCAGAAAGACAGCGATCTCCTACAATGAGCAGTTCTTC. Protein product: CARKTAISYNEQFF.

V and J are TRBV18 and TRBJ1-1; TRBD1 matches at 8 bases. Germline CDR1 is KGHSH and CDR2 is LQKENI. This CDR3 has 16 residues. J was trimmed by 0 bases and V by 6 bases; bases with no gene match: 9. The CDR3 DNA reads TGTGCCAGCTCTCTAGGACAGGGAGGGTTGAACACTGAAGCTTTCTTT. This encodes CASSLGQGGLNTEAFF.

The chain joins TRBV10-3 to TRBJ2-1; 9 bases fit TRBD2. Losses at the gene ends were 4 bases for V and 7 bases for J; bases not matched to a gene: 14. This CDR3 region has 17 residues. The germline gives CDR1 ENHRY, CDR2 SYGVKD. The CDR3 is CAISGNRSSGTLNEQFF. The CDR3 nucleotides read TGTGCCATCAGTGGCAATAGGTCTAGCGGGACCTTAAATGAGCAGTTCTTC.

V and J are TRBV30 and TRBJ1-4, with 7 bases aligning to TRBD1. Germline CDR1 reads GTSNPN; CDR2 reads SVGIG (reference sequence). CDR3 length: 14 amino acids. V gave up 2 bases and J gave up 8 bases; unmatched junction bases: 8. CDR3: CAWSPGQYTEKLFF. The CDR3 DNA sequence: TGTGCCTGGAGTCCGGGACAGTATACGGAAAAACTGTTTTTT.

The CDR3 region has the DNA TGTGCCAGCAGCCAACTAGCGACAGATACGCAGTATTTT. Translating gives CASSQLATDTQYF. This chain links TRBV7-8 with TRBJ2-3, with 7 bases identical to TRBD2. This CDR3 spans 13 amino acids. V was clipped by 5 bases and J by 3 bases; unmatched bases: 2. In germline, CDR1 is SGHVS, CDR2 FQNEAQ.

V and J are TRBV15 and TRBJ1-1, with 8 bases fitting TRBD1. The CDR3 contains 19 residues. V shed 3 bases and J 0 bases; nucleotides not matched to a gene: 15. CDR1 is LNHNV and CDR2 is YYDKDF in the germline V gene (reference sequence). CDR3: CATSSPAPRGPLMNTEAFF. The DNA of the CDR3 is TGTGCCACCAGCAGCCCCGCACCCAGGGGGCCCCTCATGAACACTGAAGCTTTCTTT.

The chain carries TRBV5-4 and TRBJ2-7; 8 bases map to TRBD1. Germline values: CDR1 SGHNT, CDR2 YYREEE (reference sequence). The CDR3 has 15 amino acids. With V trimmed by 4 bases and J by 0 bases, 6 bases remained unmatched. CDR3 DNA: TGTGCCAGCAGCCCGGACAGGGCGGGCTCCTACGAGCAGTACTTC. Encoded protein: CASSPDRAGSYEQYF.

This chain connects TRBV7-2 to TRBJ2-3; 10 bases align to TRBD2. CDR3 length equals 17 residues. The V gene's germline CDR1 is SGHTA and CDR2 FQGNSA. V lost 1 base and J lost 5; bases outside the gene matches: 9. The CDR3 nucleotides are TGTGCCAGCAGCTTAGAAACCCTAGCGGGAGTCGGAGATACGCAGTATTTT. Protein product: CASSLETLAGVGDTQYF.

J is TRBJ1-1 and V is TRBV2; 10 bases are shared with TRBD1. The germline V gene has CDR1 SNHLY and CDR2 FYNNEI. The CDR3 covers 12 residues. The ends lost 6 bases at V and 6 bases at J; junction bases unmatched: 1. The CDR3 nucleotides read TGTGCCAGCAGGACAGGGGGCTCTGAAGCTTTCTTT. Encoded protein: CASRTGGSEAFF.

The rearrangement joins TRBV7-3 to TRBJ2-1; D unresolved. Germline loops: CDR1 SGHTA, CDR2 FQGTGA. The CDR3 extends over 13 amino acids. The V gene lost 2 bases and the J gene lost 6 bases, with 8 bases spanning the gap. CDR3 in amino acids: CASSLWAANEQFF. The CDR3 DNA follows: TGTGCCAGCAGCTTATGGGCAGCCAATGAGCAGTTCTTC.

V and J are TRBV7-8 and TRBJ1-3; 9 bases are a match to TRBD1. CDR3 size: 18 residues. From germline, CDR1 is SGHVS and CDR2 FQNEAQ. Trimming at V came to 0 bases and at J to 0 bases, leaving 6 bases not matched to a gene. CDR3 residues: CASSLAVGTGYSGNTIYF. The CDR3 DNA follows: TGTGCCAGCAGCTTAGCCGTCGGGACAGGGTACTCTGGAAACACCATATATTTT. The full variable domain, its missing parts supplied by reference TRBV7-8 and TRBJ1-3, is GAGVSQSPRYKVAKRGQDVALRCDPISGHVSLFWYQQALGQGPEFLTYFQNEAQLDKSGLPSDRFFAERPEGSVSTLKIQRTQQEDSAVYLCASSLAVGTGYSGNTIYFGEGSWLTVV.

The CDR3: CASGVRGGYGYTF. CDR3 nucleotide sequence: TGTGCCAGCGGAGTCCGAGGCGGCTATGGCTACACCTTC. The V gene is TRBV2, the J gene TRBJ1-2, with no clear D. Between the trimmed V and J ends, which lost 8 bases and 4 bases, there was a span of 14 bases. Germline lookup yields CDR1 SNHLY and CDR2 FYNNEI. The CDR3 is made up of 13 amino acids. The whole variable domain, remainder taken from reference TRBV2 and TRBJ1-2, is EPEVTQTPSHQVTQMGQEVILRCVPISNHLYFYWYRQILGQKVEFLVSFYNNEISEKSEIFDDQFSVERPDGSNFTLKIRSTKLEDSAMYFCASGVRGGYGYTFGSGTRLTVV.

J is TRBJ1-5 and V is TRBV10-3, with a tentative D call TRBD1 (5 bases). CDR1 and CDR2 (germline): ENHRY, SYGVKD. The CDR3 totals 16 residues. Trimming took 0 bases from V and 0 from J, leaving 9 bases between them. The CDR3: CAISESQGNSNQPQHF. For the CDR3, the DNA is TGTGCCATCAGTGAGTCTCAGGGAAATAGCAATCAGCCCCAGCATTTT.

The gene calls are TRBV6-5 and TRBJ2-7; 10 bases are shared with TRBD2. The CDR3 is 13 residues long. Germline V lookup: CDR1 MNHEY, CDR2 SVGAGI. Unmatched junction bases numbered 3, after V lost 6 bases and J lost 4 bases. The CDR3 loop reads CASRMTSGYEQYF. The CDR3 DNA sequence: TGTGCCAGCAGGATGACTAGCGGGTACGAGCAGTACTTC.

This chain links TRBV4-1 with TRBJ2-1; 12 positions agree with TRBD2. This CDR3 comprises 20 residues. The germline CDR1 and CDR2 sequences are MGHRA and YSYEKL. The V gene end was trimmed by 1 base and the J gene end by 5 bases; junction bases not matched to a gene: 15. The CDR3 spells CASSQVGRGAASGRDNEQFF. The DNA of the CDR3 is TGCGCCAGCAGCCAAGTAGGAAGGGGAGCGGCTAGCGGGAGGGACAATGAGCAGTTCTTC.

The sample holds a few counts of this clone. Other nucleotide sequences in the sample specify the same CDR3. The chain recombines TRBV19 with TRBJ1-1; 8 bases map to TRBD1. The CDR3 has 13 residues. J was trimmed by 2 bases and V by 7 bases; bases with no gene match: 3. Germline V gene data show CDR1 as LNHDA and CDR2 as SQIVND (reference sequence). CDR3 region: CASTDRGNTEAFF. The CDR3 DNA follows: TGTGCCAGTACCGACAGGGGAAACACTGAAGCTTTCTTT.